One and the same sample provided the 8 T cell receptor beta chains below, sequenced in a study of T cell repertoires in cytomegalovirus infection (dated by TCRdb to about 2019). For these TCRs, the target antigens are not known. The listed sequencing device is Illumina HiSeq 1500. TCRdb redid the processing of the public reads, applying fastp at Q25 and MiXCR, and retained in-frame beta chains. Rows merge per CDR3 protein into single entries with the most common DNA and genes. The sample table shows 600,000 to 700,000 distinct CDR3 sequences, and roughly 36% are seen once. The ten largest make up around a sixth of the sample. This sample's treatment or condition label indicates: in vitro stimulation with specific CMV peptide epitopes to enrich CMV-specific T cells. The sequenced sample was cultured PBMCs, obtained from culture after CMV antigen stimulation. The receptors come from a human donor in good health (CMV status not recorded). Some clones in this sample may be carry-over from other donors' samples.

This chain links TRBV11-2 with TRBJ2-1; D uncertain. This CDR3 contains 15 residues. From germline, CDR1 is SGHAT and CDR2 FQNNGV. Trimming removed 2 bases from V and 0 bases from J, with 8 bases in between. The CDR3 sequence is CASSLMAVSYNEQFF. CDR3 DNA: TGTGCCAGCAGCTTAATGGCGGTCTCCTACAATGAGCAGTTCTTC.

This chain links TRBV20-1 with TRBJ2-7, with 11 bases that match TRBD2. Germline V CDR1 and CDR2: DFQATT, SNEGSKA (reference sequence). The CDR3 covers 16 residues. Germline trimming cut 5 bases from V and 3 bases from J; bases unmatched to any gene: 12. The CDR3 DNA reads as TGCAGTGCTTCCGGGACTAGCGGCCAGGGGAGCTACGAGCAGTACTTC. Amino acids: CSASGTSGQGSYEQYF.

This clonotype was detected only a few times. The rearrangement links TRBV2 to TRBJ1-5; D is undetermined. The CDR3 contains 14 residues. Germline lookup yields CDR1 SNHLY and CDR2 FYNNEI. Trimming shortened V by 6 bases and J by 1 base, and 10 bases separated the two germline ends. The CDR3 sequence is CASSGLWSNQPQHF. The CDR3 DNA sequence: TGTGCCAGCAGCGGACTTTGGAGCAATCAGCCCCAGCATTTT.

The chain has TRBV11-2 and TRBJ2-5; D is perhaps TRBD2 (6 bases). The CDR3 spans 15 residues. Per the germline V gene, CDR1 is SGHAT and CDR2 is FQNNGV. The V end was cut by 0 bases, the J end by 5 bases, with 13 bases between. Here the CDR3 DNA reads TGTGCCAGCAGCTTAGAGCCACTAGCTGGGGAGACCCAGTACTTC. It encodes CASSLEPLAGETQYF.

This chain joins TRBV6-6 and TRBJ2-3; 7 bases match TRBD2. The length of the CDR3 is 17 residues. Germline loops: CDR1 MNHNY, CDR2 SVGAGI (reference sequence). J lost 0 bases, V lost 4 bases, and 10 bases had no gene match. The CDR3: CASSFDPQRGSTDTQYF. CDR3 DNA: TGTGCCAGCAGTTTTGACCCGCAGCGGGGCAGCACAGATACGCAGTATTTT.

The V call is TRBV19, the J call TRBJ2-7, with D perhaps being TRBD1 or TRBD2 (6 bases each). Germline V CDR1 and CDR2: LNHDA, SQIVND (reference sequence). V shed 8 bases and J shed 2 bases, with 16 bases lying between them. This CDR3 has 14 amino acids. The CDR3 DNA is TGTGCCAGTGGGACGGGGGCAGGGACCTACGAGCAGTACTTC. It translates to CASGTGAGTYEQYF. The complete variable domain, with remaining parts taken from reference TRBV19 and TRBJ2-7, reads DGGITQSPKYLFRKEGQNVTLSCEQNLNHDAMYWYRQDPGQGLRLIYYSQIVNDFQKGDIAEGYSVSREKKESFPLTVTSAQKNPTAFYLCASGTGAGTYEQYFGPGTRLTVT.

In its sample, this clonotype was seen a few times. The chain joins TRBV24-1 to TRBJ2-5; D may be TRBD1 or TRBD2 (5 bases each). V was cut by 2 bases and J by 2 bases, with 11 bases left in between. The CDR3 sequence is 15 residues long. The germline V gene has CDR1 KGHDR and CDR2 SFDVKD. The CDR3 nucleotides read TGTGCCACCAGTGATTGGGGCAGGGAGCAAGAGACCCAGTACTTC. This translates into CATSDWGREQETQYF.

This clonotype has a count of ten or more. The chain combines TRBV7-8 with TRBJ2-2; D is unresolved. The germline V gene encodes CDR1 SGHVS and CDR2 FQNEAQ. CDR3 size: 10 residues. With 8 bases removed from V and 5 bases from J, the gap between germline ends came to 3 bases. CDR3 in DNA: TGTGCCAGCGGGACCGGGGAGCTGTTTTTT. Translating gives CASGTGELFF.